This entry features one TCR beta chain sequence. This clone was seen a few times. The specificity of this receptor is unknown. Base qualities are not provided; no much larger clone lies one nucleotide away. These data belong to a study of shared T cell receptors in the human thymus (dated by TCRdb to the early 2020s). Context from the whole study: The study examined how self-reactive, shared T-cell receptor alpha chains are generated in the human thymus.

The germline V gene supplies CDR1 SGHRS and CDR2 YFSETQ. Measured from the cysteine to the phenylalanine, the CDR3 is 13 residues long. Kept here is only the CDR3 DNA, which spans 39 bases and is read in frame from base 1. At the junction V is shortened by 2 bases and J by 5 bases, with 10 bases in between. Library method: the immunoSEQ multiplex PCR assay. TCRdb took this table from immuneACCESS and kept in-frame rearrangements with V and J called. Such tables lack part of the clones; where checked against another copy, unresolved V genes explain under half of the gap, and the rest is unexplained. For this sample there are about 730,000 clones; 70% to 90% appear just once. The ten largest clones capture more than 0.008% of the sample. These data also formed part of another study, on human thymus T cells. As the second publication notes: The donors were immunologically healthy infants in Finland who had open corrective cardiac surgery for congenital heart defects. The thymus tissue came from surgical resects taken out during corrective cardiac surgery. Usage of V and J gene segments appeared to be biased in both the thymic and the peripheral blood repertoires. The related research found that thymic TCR repertoires overlapped highly between unrelated individuals. The study described the TCR alpha and beta repertoires in about eight infant thymus samples and a few matching peripheral blood samples. Donor ages ranged from roughly 6 to 250 days, and the cohort comprised about 6 male and a couple of female infants. Thymocytes were freed from the tissue by mechanical means and kept at -70 degrees C as pellets of roughly 9-30 million cells. A QIAsymphony instrument was used to extract genomic DNA from frozen cell pellets. The immunoSEQ multiplex PCR assay was used to amplify the TCRB and TCRAD loci from a standardized amount of quality-controlled genomic DNA. The V(D)J region was spanned by amplicons of a length sufficient to cover the CDR3 and to identify V and J genes. The commercial immunoSEQ service was used to sequence amplicons on an Illumina platform. Primer bias and sequencing errors were corrected as previously described, and TCRAD and TCRB were defined on the basis of the IMGT database. The repertoires were analysed using immunoSEQ Analyzer 3.0 and VDJTools for basic statistics, V/J segment usage, diversity estimates, rarefaction and pairwise overlap. Diversity was estimated with Chao1, ChaoE, Efron-Thisted, Shannon and inverse Simpson indices, and also on datasets down-sampled to the smallest sample. Repertoire overlap was determined by strict matching of CDR3 nucleotide sequence, V gene and J gene, and Jaccard-based multidimensional scaling clustering was applied. On average, about 800,000 unique TCRB clonotypes were obtained from thymus samples, compared with around 78,000 from blood samples.

The sequenced sample was thymocytes. The sequence came from a girl less than two years old with a congenital heart defect. Donor details come from another sample of the same person, matched by shared clones. The sequence joins TRBV5-1 to TRBJ1-1, and TRBD1 may be the D gene, going by 5 matching bases. The CDR3 here reads CASSFRQLTEAFF. The DNA sequence reads TGCGCCAGCAGCTTCAGACAGCTAACTGAAGCTTTCTTT.